This T cell receptor (beta chain) was recovered during a study of T cells in Graves' hyperthyroidism and ophthalmopathy. Study in general: Prior to any treatment, at the point of initial diagnosis, peripheral blood was collected.

Amplified regions were TCR beta CDR3 sequences from RNA transcripts. TCR CDR3 regions were first amplified by RT-PCR with HTBI primers. TCRdb reprocessed the multiplex PCR reads with MiXCR, giving one entry per CDR3 protein. Of hundreds of thousands of distinct CDR3 sequences detected, around 15% appear once; the ten largest clones hold roughly 10%. The study defined stable Graves' hyperthyroidism as no ophthalmopathy progression within 18 months. In its sample, this clonotype was seen many times. The antigen is unknown. Findings and limits, study-wide: Separating ophthalmopathy from stable hyperthyroidism was achieved by a 13 V-J model. A median about 7 months before onset, the model predicted ophthalmopathy.

The sample consisted of blood. The sequence was obtained from a young woman with Graves' hyperthyroidism.

CDR3 in DNA: TGCGCCAGCAGCCAAGTAACTATCCCACGGAACTATGGCTACACCTTC. Translated, it gives CASSQVTIPRNYGYTF. This chain uses TRBV4-1 with TRBJ1-2; D remains unclear. Germline V gives CDR1 MGHRA, CDR2 YSYEKL. The ends were cut back, 1 base at V and 2 bases at J, with 14 bases in the middle. The CDR3 loop spans 16 amino acids.